These 26 T cell receptor beta chains originate from one sample sequenced in a study of CD8+CD57+ T cells in acquired aplastic anemia. Genomic DNA, serving as template, underwent TCR beta VDJ and CDR3 profiling. TCRdb re-analysed the reads in MiXCR, keeping a single row per CDR3 protein. In the table there are 200,000 to 300,000 distinct CDR3 sequences, around 46% of which are singletons. It was patients with CD8+CD57+ cell expansion by flow cytometry who were chosen for sequencing. Sequences were obtained from sorted CD4+, CD8+, or CD8+CD57+ T cells (not recorded which) from PBMCs. Every receptor here comes from a human donor with aplastic anemia.

This clonotype occurred many times. The genes are TRBV4-3 and TRBJ1-1, with 7 bases identical to TRBD1. In germline, CDR1 is LGHNA, CDR2 YSLEER. This CDR3 is built from 13 residues. J was trimmed by 7 bases and V by 6 bases; bases with no gene match: 8. Here the CDR3 reads CASSDRDWGEAFF. CDR3 sequence (DNA): TGCGCCAGCAGTGACAGGGATTGGGGTGAAGCTTTCTTT.

The table lists this clonotype with a few counts. The chain is built from TRBV6-2 or TRBV6-3 and TRBJ2-1, with D hard to call. V was clipped by 7 bases and J by 0 bases, with 13 bases between them. This CDR3 region has 15 residues. CDR1 MNHEY and CDR2 SVGEGT come from the germline V gene. The CDR3 region is CASTSADYSYNEQFF. For the CDR3, the DNA is TGTGCCAGCACCAGCGCAGATTACTCCTACAATGAGCAGTTCTTC.

This clonotype turned up a few times. The rearrangement joins TRBV24-1 to TRBJ2-1; the D is unclear. This CDR3 is 12 amino acids long. V was pared by 2 bases and J by 5 bases, with 3 bases between. The V gene's germline CDR1 is KGHDR and CDR2 SFDVKD. Here the CDR3 reads CATSDSNNEQFF. CDR3 in DNA: TGTGCCACCAGTGATTCAAACAATGAGCAGTTCTTC.

This clonotype was counted at least ten times. J is TRBJ2-5 and V is TRBV25-1; maybe TRBD1 (6 bases). This CDR3 is built from 13 residues. The germline V gene encodes CDR1 MGHDK and CDR2 SYGVNS. V was cut by 4 bases and J by 2 bases, with 8 bases left in between. Here the CDR3 DNA reads TGTGCCAGCAGTGCAACAGGGCAAGAGACCCAGTACTTC. Translation: CASSATGQETQYF.

The rearrangement uses TRBV10-3 and TRBJ2-5; D is unresolved. The V gene's germline CDR1 is ENHRY and CDR2 SYGVKD. The V and J ends lost 4 bases and 2 bases respectively, with 11 bases between them. The CDR3 loop spans 14 amino acids. DNA for the CDR3: TGTGCCATCAGTGTTGGTCTGTTACAAGAGACCCAGTACTTC. Translating gives CAISVGLLQETQYF.

This chain joins TRBV4-1 and TRBJ2-7; 10 nucleotides align to TRBD1. The germline V gene has CDR1 MGHRA and CDR2 YSYEKL. CDR3 length equals 16 residues. After removal of 7 bases from V and 2 bases from J, the junction contained 11 bases not matched to a gene. CDR3 residues: CASTHRGTGVTYEQYF. CDR3 nucleotides: TGCGCCAGCACTCACCGGGGGACAGGGGTCACCTACGAGCAGTACTTC.

The J gene is TRBJ2-5, the V gene TRBV7-9; D is possibly TRBD2 (6 bases). In germline, CDR1 is SEHNR, CDR2 FQNEAQ (reference sequence). V was shortened by 5 bases and J by 4 bases, with 14 bases between the two germline ends. This CDR3 comprises 14 residues. CDR3 loop: CASSGGTAGETQYF. The CDR3 bases are TGTGCCAGCAGCGGGGGGACGGCGGGAGAGACCCAGTACTTC.

This clonotype was detected ten times or more. Its ends do not fully match the called genes, so a read error is possible. The rearrangement uses TRBV7-7 and TRBJ2-5; TRBD1 matches at 7 bases. This CDR3 spans 19 amino acids. Germline loops: CDR1 SSHAT, CDR2 FNYEAQ (reference sequence). The CDR3 protein is CASSSTHGTALPPQETQYF. DNA of the CDR3: TGTGCTAGCAGCTCTACCCACGGGACAGCTCTCCCACCTCAAGAGACCCAGTACTTC.

This clonotype was observed a handful of times. The chain recombines TRBV29-1 with TRBJ1-2, with D perhaps matching TRBD1 (6 bases). CDR3 length equals 11 residues. V gave up 8 bases and J gave up 4 bases, with 11 bases separating them. Germline V gene lookup returns CDR1 SQVTM and CDR2 ANQGSEA. This CDR3 reads CSTRDTYGYTF. CDR3 DNA: TGCAGCACCCGGGACACCTATGGCTACACCTTC. The full variable domain, with the rest looked up from reference TRBV29-1 and TRBJ1-2, is SAVISQKPSRDICQRGTSLTIQCQVDSQVTMMFWYRQQPGQSLTLIATANQGSEATYESGFVIDKFPISRPNLTFSTLTVSNMSPEDSSIYLCSTRDTYGYTFGSGTRLTVV.

This clonotype occurred once. The chain uses TRBV7-9 and TRBJ2-1; 11 bases are shared with TRBD2. V gave up 10 bases and J gave up 7 bases; unmatched junction bases: 6. The germline gives CDR1 SEHNR, CDR2 FQNEAQ (reference sequence). This CDR3 comprises 13 residues. The CDR3 DNA reads as TGTGCCATCTATAGCGGGGGGGCTAATGAGCAGTTCTTC. Amino acids: CAIYSGGANEQFF.

This clonotype occurred many times. The V gene is TRBV6-6, the J gene TRBJ2-7, with a tentative D call TRBD2 (5 bases). CDR1 MNHNY and CDR2 SVGAGI come from the germline V gene (reference sequence). Trimming removed 0 bases at V and 3 bases at J, with 15 bases between. This CDR3 has 16 residues. CDR3 loop: CASSYSGGLGLYEQYF. CDR3 nucleotide sequence: TGTGCCAGCAGTTACTCCGGAGGCCTAGGGCTCTACGAGCAGTACTTC.

The genes are TRBV10-1 and TRBJ2-5; D is perhaps TRBD1 (6 bases). The CDR3 runs to 13 residues. Trimming left V 3 bases short and J 11 bases short, with 16 bases between. From germline, CDR1 is WNHNN and CDR2 SYGVQD (reference sequence). The CDR3 DNA reads TGCGCCAGCAGTGACAGGGACAACTACGGGCAGTACTTC. Encoded protein: CASSDRDNYGQYF.

Ten or more counts support this clonotype. The chain carries TRBV5-1 and TRBJ1-1; the D gene is possibly TRBD1 (6 bases). Germline-derived CDR1 and CDR2 are SGHRS and YFSETQ. This CDR3 has 18 residues. V gave up 4 bases and J gave up 2 bases, with 24 bases separating them. The CDR3 sequence is CASSRGCEGCDINTEAFF. DNA of the CDR3: TGCGCCAGCAGCAGGGGGTGCGAGGGGTGCGACATAAACACTGAAGCTTTCTTT.

The chain employs TRBV20-1 and TRBJ1-1; TRBD1 might be the D (5 bases). Germline lookup yields CDR1 DFQATT and CDR2 SNEGSKA (reference sequence). V was trimmed by 5 bases and J by 7 bases, leaving 20 bases between them. CDR3 length: 14 amino acids. The CDR3 DNA sequence: TGCAGTGCTCCCTCCTTGGGGCGGGTAGGTGAAGCTTTCTTT. Translation gives CSAPSLGRVGEAFF.

This rearrangement joins TRBV5-1 to TRBJ1-6; TRBD1 aligns across 11 bases. Germline CDR1 reads SGHRS; CDR2 reads YFSETQ. The V segment lost 5 bases and the J segment 10 bases; nucleotides outside the gene matches: 5. The CDR3 is made up of 14 amino acids. CDR3 protein: CASRLGQGGSPLHF. The CDR3 coding sequence is TGCGCCAGCAGACTGGGACAGGGGGGATCACCCCTCCACTTT.

The chain combines TRBV24-1 with TRBJ1-1; 7 bases line up with TRBD1. Trimming cost V 6 bases and J 3 bases; bases outside gene matches: 6. This CDR3 is 14 amino acids long. Germline-derived CDR1 and CDR2 are KGHDR and SFDVKD. The CDR3 loop reads CATSPGQAYTEAFF. The CDR3 DNA reads TGTGCCACCAGTCCCGGACAGGCATACACTGAAGCTTTCTTT.

The V and J genes are TRBV20-1 and TRBJ2-7, with 10 bases that match TRBD2. Germline assignment: CDR1 DFQATT and CDR2 SNEGSKA (reference sequence). The CDR3 extends over 14 amino acids. The V and J ends lost 3 bases and 7 bases, in that order; junction bases with no gene match: 9. CDR3 sequence: CSARGSGGDLEQYF. The CDR3 DNA reads as TGCAGTGCTAGGGGGAGCGGGGGGGACCTGGAGCAGTACTTC.

This clonotype came up many times. The gene calls are TRBV7-8 and TRBJ1-1; D perhaps matches TRBD1 (6 bases). The ends were cut back, 4 bases at V and 3 bases at J, with 15 bases in the middle. Germline CDR1 SGHVS, CDR2 FQNEAQ. The CDR3 extends over 15 amino acids. CDR3: CASSSLTGEDTEAFF. The CDR3 DNA reads as TGTGCCAGCAGCTCATTGACAGGAGAGGACACTGAAGCTTTCTTT.

This clonotype came up many times. J is TRBJ2-7 and V is TRBV13, with a tentative D call TRBD2 (5 bases). The germline gives CDR1 PRHDT, CDR2 FYEKMQ (reference sequence). The CDR3 runs 13 residues. Trimming stripped 0 bases from V and 5 bases from J, with 8 bases between. DNA for the CDR3: TGTGCCAGCAGCTTAGGGTATAGCGACGAGCAGTACTTC. It specifies CASSLGYSDEQYF. The full variable domain, its missing parts supplied by reference TRBV13 and TRBJ2-7, is AAGVIQSPRHLIKEKRETATLKCYPIPRHDTVYWYQQGPGQDPQFLISFYEKMQSDKGSIPDRFSAQQFSDYHSELNMSSLELGDSALYFCASSLGYSDEQYFGPGTRLTVT.

At least ten counts were recorded for this clonotype. This rearrangement joins TRBV9 to TRBJ2-7; no definite D call. This CDR3 comprises 14 residues. The V gene's germline CDR1 is SGDLS and CDR2 YYNGEE. Between the trimmed V and J ends, which lost 2 bases and 5 bases, there was a span of 14 bases. The CDR3, as DNA: TGTGCCAGCAGCGTGACCGGGCCGACGAACGAGCAGTACTTC. It encodes CASSVTGPTNEQYF.

DNA of the CDR3: TGTGCCAGCAGTTTAAGCTCGAACACTGAAGCTTTCTTT. It encodes CASSLSSNTEAFF. The gene calls are TRBV12-3 or TRBV12-4 and TRBJ1-1, with no clear D. This CDR3 has 13 amino acids. Trimming removed 2 bases at V and 1 base at J, with 5 bases between.

This clonotype was seen a handful of times. This chain uses TRBV27 with TRBJ2-7; 7 bases map to TRBD1. Germline CDR1 is MNHEY and CDR2 is SMNVEV (reference sequence). The V segment lost 7 bases and the J segment 6 bases; nucleotides outside the gene matches: 9. This CDR3 region has 13 residues. CDR3: CASTRTGTREQYF. The CDR3 region has the DNA TGTGCCAGCACTAGGACAGGAACGCGCGAGCAGTACTTC.

The table lists this clonotype with a count of one. This sequence joins TRBV10-3 and TRBJ2-1; 7 bases match TRBD1. Looked up from germline, CDR1 is ENHRY and CDR2 is SYGVKD. With 6 bases clipped from V and 5 bases from J, the junction kept 4 bases outside the gene matches. The CDR3 is 13 residues long. The CDR3 loop reads CAISGQVNNEQFF. The CDR3 DNA reads as TGTGCCATCAGCGGACAGGTAAACAATGAGCAGTTCTTC.

This clonotype was counted a single time. V and J are TRBV10-1 and TRBJ2-1; D remains unclear. This CDR3 contains 8 residues. Per germline, CDR1 WNHNN and CDR2 SYGVQD (reference sequence). Deletions cut 10 bases from V and 9 bases from J, with 4 bases between. CDR3 in amino acids: CATLEQFF. CDR3 nucleotide sequence: TGCGCCACGCTTGAGCAGTTCTTC.

This clonotype was observed at least ten times. The rearrangement links TRBV9 to TRBJ1-2, with 9 bases identical to TRBD1. CDR1 and CDR2 from the germline V gene are SGDLS and YYNGEE. V lost 6 bases, J lost 7 bases, and 16 bases stayed unmatched. The CDR3 is 16 amino acids. The DNA for the CDR3 is TGTGCCAGCAACAACCGAGCGGGACAGGGCTTACTTGGCTACACCTTC. It is translated as CASNNRAGQGLLGYTF.

The chain joins TRBV20-1 to TRBJ1-2; no firm D call. V was clipped by 0 bases and J by 7 bases, with 21 bases between them. There are 16 residues in the CDR3. CDR1 is DFQATT, CDR2 SNEGSKA, per germline (reference sequence). For the CDR3, the DNA is TGCAGTGCTAGAGACCCCTCGACTAGCGGGAGGACTGGCTACACCTTC. Its translation: CSARDPSTSGRTGYTF.